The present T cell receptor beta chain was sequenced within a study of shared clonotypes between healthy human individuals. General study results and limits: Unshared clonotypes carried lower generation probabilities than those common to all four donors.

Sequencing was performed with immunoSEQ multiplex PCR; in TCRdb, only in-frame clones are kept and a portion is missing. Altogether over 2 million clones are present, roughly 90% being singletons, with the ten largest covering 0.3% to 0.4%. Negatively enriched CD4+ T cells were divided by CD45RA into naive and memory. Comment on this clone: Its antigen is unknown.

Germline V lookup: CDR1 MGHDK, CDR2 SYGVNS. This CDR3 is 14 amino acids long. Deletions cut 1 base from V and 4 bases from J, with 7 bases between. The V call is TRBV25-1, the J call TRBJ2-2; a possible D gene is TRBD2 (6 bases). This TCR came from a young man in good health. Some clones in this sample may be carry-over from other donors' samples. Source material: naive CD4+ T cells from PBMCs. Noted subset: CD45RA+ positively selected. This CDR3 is CASSEFGGTGELFF. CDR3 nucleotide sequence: TGTGCCAGCAGTGAATTCGGGGGCACCGGGGAGCTGTTTTTT.